Included here is one T cell receptor beta chain sequence, with context. The data originate from a study of lymphopenia after photon versus proton radiotherapy. V was pared by 7 bases and J by 5 bases, with 15 bases of the junction left unmatched. The V gene's germline CDR1 is MDHEN and CDR2 SYDVKM. The CDR3 contains 17 residues. Profiled with immunoSEQ multiplex PCR; TCRdb holds only in-frame clones, not every one. The sample records approximately 31,000 clones, about 80% being singletons. The TCR sequence derives from a woman in her seventies with pancreatic cancer. Source: peripheral blood, taken from a patient treated with proton-based radiotherapy. The J gene is TRBJ1-4, the V gene TRBV28; 8 bases agree with TRBD1. The CDR3 coding sequence is TGTGCCAGCACGGAGGAAAAAGGGTGGACAGGGAATGAAAAACTGTTTTTT. Encoded protein: CASTEEKGWTGNEKLFF.